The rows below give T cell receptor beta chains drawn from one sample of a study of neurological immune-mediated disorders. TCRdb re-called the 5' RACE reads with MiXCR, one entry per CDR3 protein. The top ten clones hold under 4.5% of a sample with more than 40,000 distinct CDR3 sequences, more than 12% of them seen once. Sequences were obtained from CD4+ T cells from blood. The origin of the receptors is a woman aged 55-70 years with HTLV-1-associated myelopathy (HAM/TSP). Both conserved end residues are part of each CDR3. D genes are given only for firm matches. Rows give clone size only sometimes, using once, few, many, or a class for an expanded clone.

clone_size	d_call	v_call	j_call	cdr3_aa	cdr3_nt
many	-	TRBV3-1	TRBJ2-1	CASSQAGTGYNEQFF	TGTGCCAGCAGCCAAGCAGGGACCGGATACAATGAGCAGTTCTTC
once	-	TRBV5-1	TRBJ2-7	CASSRLDGGYEHYF	TGCGCCAGCAGCAGATTGGACGGAGGCTACGAGCATTACTTC
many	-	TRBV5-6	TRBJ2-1	CASSFYNEQFF	TGTGCCAGCAGCTTTTACAATGAGCAGTTCTTC
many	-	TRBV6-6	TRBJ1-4	CASSWTFGAEKLFF	TGTGCCAGCAGTTGGACTTTTGGTGCTGAAAAACTGTTTTTT
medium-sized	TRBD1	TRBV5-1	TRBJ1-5	CASSLGDRGGNQPQHF	TGCGCCAGCAGCTTGGGGGACAGGGGAGGCAATCAGCCCCAGCATTTT
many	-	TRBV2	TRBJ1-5	CASSRQASNQPQHF	TGTGCCAGCAGTAGACAGGCGAGCAATCAGCCCCAGCATTTT
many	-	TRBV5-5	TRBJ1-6	CASSFQGRYNSPLHF	TGTGCCAGCAGCTTCCAGGGAAGATATAATTCACCCCTCCACTTT
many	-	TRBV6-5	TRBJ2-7	CASSKQGEQYF	TGTGCCAGCAGTAAGCAGGGGGAGCAGTACTTC
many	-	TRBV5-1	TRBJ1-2	CASSPGVGRANYGYTF	TGCGCCAGCAGTCCAGGTGTCGGCAGGGCTAACTATGGCTACACCTTC
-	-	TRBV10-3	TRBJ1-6	CAISVGFSYNSPLHF	TGTGCCATCAGTGTTGGGTTCAGCTATAATTCACCCCTCCACTTT
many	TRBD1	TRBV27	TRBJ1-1	CASSRRTGAMNTEAFF	TGTGCCAGCAGTAGAAGGACAGGGGCAATGAACACTGAAGCTTTCTTT
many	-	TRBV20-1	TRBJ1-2	CSARGGLIRKYGYTF	TGCAGTGCTAGGGGGGGACTAATCCGAAAATATGGCTACACCTTC
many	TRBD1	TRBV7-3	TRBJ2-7	CASSQNPGTGEGMPQYF	TGTGCCAGCAGCCAGAATCCCGGGACAGGGGAGGGAATGCCCCAGTACTTC
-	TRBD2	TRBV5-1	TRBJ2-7	CASSWTSGGLYEQYF	TGCGCCAGCAGCTGGACTAGCGGGGGGTTGTACGAACAGTACTTC
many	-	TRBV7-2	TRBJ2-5	CASSLAYGETQYF	TGTGCCAGCAGCTTAGCGTACGGCGAGACCCAGTACTTC